This T cell receptor (beta chain) was retrieved from a study of cytomegalovirus exposure and HLA in healthy donors. This clone came up a few times. The length of the CDR3 is 14 residues. In germline, CDR1 is SGHRS, CDR2 YFSETQ. Trimming removed 4 bases from V and 3 bases from J; junction bases left unmatched: 7. The PCR ran on 60 Vbeta and 13 Jbeta primers. This table comes from immunoSEQ multiplex PCR, and its TCRdb copy is limited to in-frame clones, with some not included. Of about 150,000 clones detected, 76% appear once; the ten largest clones hold around 3.1%. The sequence was obtained from a male donor in good health and CMV-seronegative. The chain has TRBV5-1 and TRBJ2-7; TRBD1 aligns across 7 bases. Sequenced material: PBMCs. Written as DNA, the CDR3 is TGCGCCAGCAGCCCCGGACAGGAACACTACGAGCAGTACTTC. Residues: CASSPGQEHYEQYF. The full variable domain, rest sourced from reference TRBV5-1 and TRBJ2-7, is KAGVTQTPRYLIKTRGQQVTLSCSPISGHRSVSWYQQTPGQGLQFLFEYFSETQRNKGNFPGRFSGRQFSNSRSEMNVSTLELGDSALYLCASSPGQEHYEQYFGPGTRLTVT.